One and the same sample provided the 6 T cell receptor beta chains below, sequenced in a study of early T cells in non-severe SARS-CoV-2 infection. TCRdb called the 5' RACE reads again in MiXCR, with one record for every CDR3 protein. Of tens of thousands of distinct CDR3 sequences listed, 12% are singletons. Sequencing input: whole blood. The receptors here all came from an adult who was a healthcare worker with PCR-confirmed SARS-CoV-2 infection or an uninfected control (not recorded which).

This clonotype came up a few times. This chain joins TRBV24-1 and TRBJ2-3, with TRBD2 identical over 9 bases. The ends lost 3 bases at V and 5 bases at J; junction bases unmatched: 5. Per germline, CDR1 KGHDR and CDR2 SFDVKD. The CDR3 extends over 15 amino acids. CDR3 sequence reads: CATSDPSGVGDTQYF. Here the CDR3 DNA reads TGTGCCACCAGTGATCCTAGCGGGGTGGGAGATACGCAGTATTTT.

The chain employs TRBV2 and TRBJ1-1; no clear D. The CDR3 has 13 amino acids. With 3 bases removed from V and 2 bases from J, the gap between germline ends came to 7 bases. Germline CDR1 reads SNHLY; CDR2 reads FYNNEI. CDR3 DNA: TGTGCCAGCAGTGACGCGGGAAACACTGAAGCTTTCTTT. Translation: CASSDAGNTEAFF.

There are a few counts of this clonotype. J is TRBJ2-7 and V is TRBV28; 8 nucleotides line up with TRBD2. Trimming took 5 bases from V and 2 from J; bases not matched to a gene: 5. CDR3 length equals 14 residues. The germline V gene encodes CDR1 MDHEN and CDR2 SYDVKM. The CDR3 sequence is CASSLSGNTYEQYF. CDR3 bases: TGTGCCAGCAGTCTTAGCGGGAACACCTACGAGCAGTACTTC.

The chain uses TRBV11-3 and TRBJ2-1; a weak D match, TRBD2 (6 bases). The germline V and J ends were trimmed by 2 bases and 8 bases, with 25 bases remaining between them. Germline lookup yields CDR1 SGHNT and CDR2 YENEEA. The CDR3 runs to 18 residues. The CDR3 DNA reads TGTGCCAGCAGCTTATCGGGTGGGAGCTTACGGACTATCCATGAGCAGTTCTTC. As protein: CASSLSGGSLRTIHEQFF. The full variable domain, completed using reference TRBV11-3 and TRBJ2-1, is EAGVVQSPRYKIIEKKQPVAFWCNPISGHNTLYWYLQNLGQGPELLIRYENEEAVDDSQLPKDRFSAERLKGVDSTLKIQPAELGDSAVYLCASSLSGGSLRTIHEQFFGPGTRLTVL.

In this sample, this clonotype turned up a few times. The gene calls are TRBV12-3 or TRBV12-4 and TRBJ2-7, with D tentatively TRBD1 or TRBD2 (5 bases each). V shed 3 bases and J shed 6 bases, with 12 bases lying between them. The CDR3 has 13 residues. CDR3 in amino acids: CASSLRGGGEQYF. The CDR3 DNA reads TGTGCCAGCAGTTTGAGGGGTGGGGGCGAGCAGTACTTC.

This clonotype was observed many times. The chain uses TRBV13 and TRBJ2-4, with 8 bases aligning to TRBD1. The J segment lost 5 bases and the V segment lost 5 bases, leaving 11 bases of the junction unmatched. CDR1 and CDR2 (germline): PRHDT, FYEKMQ (reference sequence). The CDR3 totals 16 residues. CDR3 residues: CASSPRDRWGQNIQYF. CDR3 DNA: TGTGCCAGCAGCCCAAGGGACAGGTGGGGGCAAAACATTCAGTACTTC. Combining the CDR3 with reference TRBV13 and TRBJ2-4 gives the whole variable domain AAGVIQSPRHLIKEKRETATLKCYPIPRHDTVYWYQQGPGQDPQFLISFYEKMQSDKGSIPDRFSAQQFSDYHSELNMSSLELGDSALYFCASSPRDRWGQNIQYFGAGTRLSVL.